Below are 18 T cell receptor beta chains sequenced from a single sample in a study of T cell changes during pregnancy in multiple sclerosis. Sequencing used immunoSEQ multiplex PCR; TCRdb keeps in-frame clones, though not all of them. Among 35,000 to 45,000 clones listed, approximately 91% were seen once. The sample in question was CD8+ T cells from peripheral blood mononuclear cells, obtained in the first trimester of pregnancy. The receptors shown here come from a female donor with multiple sclerosis, enrolled in a pregnancy study.

This sequence joins TRBV13 and TRBJ2-3, with TRBD2 as a possible D gene (5 bases). The germline gives CDR1 PRHDT, CDR2 FYEKMQ (reference sequence). The CDR3 length is 17 residues. V was pared by 0 bases and J by 3 bases, with 16 bases between. The CDR3 region has the DNA TGTGCCAGCAGCTTAGGGCCACTGGCGGGCGGAACAGATACGCAGTATTTT. Translating gives CASSLGPLAGGTDTQYF. Based on the CDR3 plus reference TRBV13 and TRBJ2-3, the full variable domain is AAGVIQSPRHLIKEKRETATLKCYPIPRHDTVYWYQQGPGQDPQFLISFYEKMQSDKGSIPDRFSAQQFSDYHSELNMSSLELGDSALYFCASSLGPLAGGTDTQYFGPGTRLTVL.

The chain recombines TRBV18 with TRBJ2-1; a possible D gene is TRBD1 (5 bases). Germline V gene lookup returns CDR1 KGHSH and CDR2 LQKENI. This CDR3 spans 14 amino acids. V was pared by 2 bases and J by 8 bases, with 13 bases between. The CDR3 DNA reads TGTGCCAGCTCACCAAACAGGCGAGGTGATGAGCAGTTCTTC. It specifies CASSPNRRGDEQFF.

J is TRBJ2-7 and V is TRBV2; possible D gene TRBD2, 6 bases. V lost 11 bases, J lost 1 base, and 15 bases lay in between. Germline lookup yields CDR1 SNHLY and CDR2 FYNNEI. The CDR3 is 13 amino acids. For the CDR3, the DNA is TGTGCCTCCCTACCGGGAGAATCCTACGAGCAGTACTTC. Amino acids: CASLPGESYEQYF.

The chain's CDR3 is CASSQDPDYGYTF. CDR3 DNA: TGTGCCAGCAGCCAAGATCCAGACTATGGCTACACCTTC. J is TRBJ1-2 and V is TRBV14; D is unresolved. The CDR3 length is 13 residues. The V end lost 0 bases, the J end lost 3 bases, and 5 bases lay between the germline ends. Germline V gene sequence: CDR1 SGHDN, CDR2 FVKESK.

The chain has TRBV5-1 and TRBJ2-5, with 14 bases lining up with TRBD2. Trimming cost V 4 bases and J 4 bases; bases outside gene matches: 3. The CDR3 runs 15 residues. Germline V lookup: CDR1 SGHRS, CDR2 YFSETQ. The CDR3: CASSPGTSGGETQYF. DNA of the CDR3: TGCGCCAGCAGCCCGGGGACTAGCGGGGGAGAGACCCAGTACTTC.

The genes are TRBV19 and TRBJ2-1, with D perhaps TRBD2 (6 bases). Germline-derived CDR1 and CDR2 are LNHDA and SQIVND (reference sequence). The CDR3 runs to 15 residues. V was clipped by 3 bases and J by 3 bases, with 12 bases between them. The CDR3 sequence is CASSISAGFYNEQFF. DNA for the CDR3: TGTGCCAGTAGTATCTCCGCGGGGTTCTACAATGAGCAGTTCTTC.

The J gene is TRBJ1-2, the V gene TRBV6-5; 8 bases map to TRBD1. Trimming cost V 5 bases and J 2 bases; bases outside gene matches: 7. This CDR3 has 15 residues. Per germline, CDR1 MNHEY and CDR2 SVGAGI. CDR3 DNA sequence: TGTGCCAGCAGTAAGGACAGGGCCTTCAACTATGGCTACACCTTC. Amino acid sequence: CASSKDRAFNYGYTF.

This chain joins TRBV27 and TRBJ1-6; perhaps TRBD1 as D (6 bases). The V end lost 8 bases, the J end lost 8 bases, and 22 bases lay between the germline ends. Germline lookup yields CDR1 MNHEY and CDR2 SMNVEV (reference sequence). The CDR3 runs to 16 residues. The CDR3 DNA reads as TGTGCCAGCGCCACAGGGTCCGTTGGTGCAGATTCACCCCTCCACTTT. This gives the protein CASATGSVGADSPLHF.

J is TRBJ2-1 and V is TRBV29-1, with D tentatively TRBD1 (6 bases). The V end lost 6 bases, the J end lost 3 bases, and 15 bases lay between the germline ends. This CDR3 region has 14 residues. Germline V lookup: CDR1 SQVTM, CDR2 ANQGSEA. The CDR3 loop reads CSVPAGAGYNEQFF. CDR3 coding DNA: TGCAGCGTCCCAGCAGGGGCGGGCTACAATGAGCAGTTCTTC.

The chain employs TRBV7-8 and TRBJ1-3, with a possible D match to TRBD1 (6 bases). The CDR3 runs to 18 residues. Trimming took 0 bases from V and 1 from J, leaving 16 bases between them. In germline, CDR1 is SGHVS, CDR2 FQNEAQ. The DNA of the CDR3 is TGTGCCAGCAGCTTAGCCTCCGGGGGGGCCCAATCTGGAAACACCATATATTTT. It translates to CASSLASGGAQSGNTIYF.

This chain connects TRBV14 to TRBJ1-1; 7 bases match TRBD1. The germline CDR1 and CDR2 sequences are SGHDN and FVKESK. The CDR3 is 13 amino acids. The ends lost 4 bases at V and 4 bases at J; junction bases unmatched: 3. The CDR3 DNA reads TGTGCCAGCAGCCTAGGGGGCTTCACTGAAGCTTTCTTT. This translates into CASSLGGFTEAFF.

The V call is TRBV7-6, the J call TRBJ1-3; 11 bases map to TRBD1. The CDR3 runs to 16 residues. V was clipped by 4 bases and J by 2 bases; unmatched bases: 4. The germline V gene has CDR1 SGHVS and CDR2 FNYEAQ. The CDR3 reads CASSSGQGVAGNTIYF. In nucleotides, the CDR3 is TGTGCCAGCAGCTCGGGACAGGGGGTGGCTGGAAACACCATATATTTT. Full variable domain (outside the CDR3, taken from reference TRBV7-6 and TRBJ1-3): GAGVSQSPRYKVTKRGQDVALRCDPISGHVSLYWYRQALGQGPEFLTYFNYEAQQDKSGLPNDRFSAERPEGSISTLTIQRTEQRDSAMYRCASSSGQGVAGNTIYFGEGSWLTVV.

V is TRBV6-4 and J is TRBJ2-5; TRBD2 agrees at 9 bases. V was clipped by 3 bases and J by 0 bases; unmatched bases: 2. Looked up from germline, CDR1 is MRHNA and CDR2 is SNTAGT. CDR3 length equals 15 residues. The CDR3 nucleotides read TGTGCCAGCAGTGAGCGGGGGGGTGACCAAGAGACCCAGTACTTC. Its translation: CASSERGGDQETQYF.

The chain joins TRBV4-1 to TRBJ2-7; 7 bases line up with TRBD1. The CDR3 consists of 15 residues. The germline V gene encodes CDR1 MGHRA and CDR2 YSYEKL. Losses at the gene ends were 2 bases for V and 1 base for J; bases not matched to a gene: 5. The CDR3 here is CASSQSRGSSYEQYF. The CDR3 DNA follows: TGCGCCAGCAGCCAAAGCAGGGGGTCGTCCTACGAGCAGTACTTC.

CDR3 DNA: TGTGCCAGCAGCTTACCCCAAGGGGGCACAGATACGCAGTATTTT. It codes for CASSLPQGGTDTQYF. This chain links TRBV7-9 with TRBJ2-3, with a possible D match to TRBD1 (5 bases). V gave up 2 bases and J gave up 1 base, with 10 bases separating them. This CDR3 region has 15 residues. The germline CDR1 and CDR2 sequences are SEHNR and FQNEAQ (reference sequence).

This chain connects TRBV19 to TRBJ1-5; tentative D call: TRBD1 (6 bases). Trimming stripped 1 base from V and 0 bases from J, with 19 bases between. The germline V gene has CDR1 LNHDA and CDR2 SQIVND (reference sequence). The CDR3 length is 19 residues. This chain's CDR3 is CASSIGPMGAEYSNQPQHF. CDR3 nucleotide sequence: TGTGCCAGTAGTATAGGCCCTATGGGGGCAGAGTATAGCAATCAGCCCCAGCATTTT.

DNA of the CDR3: TGTGCCAGTAGTATCCGGGATTGGCAAGAGACCCAGTACTTC. Translation gives CASSIRDWQETQYF. The chain joins TRBV19 to TRBJ2-5, with D possibly being TRBD2 (5 bases). Trimming shortened V by 3 bases and J by 2 bases, and 10 bases separated the two germline ends. Germline V gives CDR1 LNHDA, CDR2 SQIVND (reference sequence). This CDR3 has 14 amino acids.

V gene TRBV5-1 combines with J gene TRBJ1-1; tentatively, D is TRBD1 (6 bases). Germline CDR1 SGHRS, CDR2 YFSETQ. The germline V and J ends were trimmed by 0 bases and 5 bases, with 14 bases remaining between them. The CDR3 totals 15 residues. The CDR3 DNA reads as TGCGCCAGCAGCTTGGAGGGCAGGGGATTGACTGAAGCTTTCTTT. Its protein product is CASSLEGRGLTEAFF.